The 18 T cell receptor beta chains below come from one sample, sequenced in a study of T-cell reconstitution after alpha-beta-depleted transplantation in children. The authors prepared the TCRbeta library with unique molecular identifiers. TCRdb called the PCR reads again in MiXCR, with one record for every CDR3 protein. The repertoire consists of approximately 630,000 distinct CDR3 sequences, with under 15% occurring once and the leading ten covering about 0.79%. Sequenced here: PBMCs, sampled before TCRalphabeta/CD19-depleted stem cell transplant. The receptor set was obtained from a girl aged 2-10 years with congenital amegakaryocytic thrombocytopenia, due to receive a stem cell transplant.

This clonotype was recorded at least ten times. The V call is TRBV5-1, the J call TRBJ2-1; D is unresolved. V gave up 2 bases and J gave up 4 bases, with 13 bases separating them. The CDR3 sequence is 15 residues long. Germline values: CDR1 SGHRS, CDR2 YFSETQ. CDR3 protein: CASSFAGDPYNEQFF. The CDR3 DNA reads as TGCGCCAGCAGCTTTGCAGGAGACCCATACAATGAGCAGTTCTTC.

This clonotype has a handful of counts. The V call is TRBV20-1, the J call TRBJ2-1; D perhaps matches TRBD2 (5 bases). The CDR3 runs 15 residues. Germline assignment: CDR1 DFQATT and CDR2 SNEGSKA (reference sequence). Trimming took 0 bases from V and 0 from J, leaving 9 bases between them. CDR3 residues: CSARDGSSSYNEQFF. CDR3 coding DNA: TGCAGTGCTAGAGATGGGAGTAGCTCCTACAATGAGCAGTTCTTC.

This clonotype has a handful of counts. The chain recombines TRBV19 with TRBJ2-3; D may be TRBD1 or TRBD2 (5 bases each). Germline V lookup: CDR1 LNHDA, CDR2 SQIVND (reference sequence). V lost 4 bases and J 9 bases, leaving 17 bases between the germline ends. This CDR3 contains 14 residues. In DNA, the CDR3 is TGTGCCAGTAGTACCCGGGACCGGATCGGAACGCAGTATTTT. Translating it yields CASSTRDRIGTQYF.

This sequence joins TRBV2 and TRBJ2-3; 12 nucleotides align to TRBD2. Losses at the gene ends were 5 bases for V and 5 bases for J; bases not matched to a gene: 11. Germline V gene data show CDR1 as SNHLY and CDR2 as FYNNEI. The CDR3 sequence is 17 residues long. CDR3 bases: TGTGCCAGCAGTCGCCTCCCGACTAGCGGGAGTGGAGATACGCAGTATTTT. This translates into CASSRLPTSGSGDTQYF.

This chain connects TRBV28 to TRBJ1-1; D not resolved. From germline, CDR1 is MDHEN and CDR2 SYDVKM. The CDR3 sequence is 15 residues long. Trimming left V 5 bases short and J 4 bases short, with 17 bases between. DNA for the CDR3: TGTGCCAGCAGTCCCCCCGGAGGGTTGTTCACTGAAGCTTTCTTT. It encodes CASSPPGGLFTEAFF. Variable domain in full (rest from reference TRBV28 and TRBJ1-1): DVKVTQSSRYLVKRTGEKVFLECVQDMDHENMFWYRQDPGLGLRLIYFSYDVKMKEKGDIPEGYSVSREKKERFSLILESASTNQTSMYLCASSPPGGLFTEAFFGQGTRLTVV.

A few counts support this clonotype. This chain uses TRBV28 with TRBJ2-1; 11 bases fit TRBD1. The CDR3 totals 14 residues. Germline-derived CDR1 and CDR2 are MDHEN and SYDVKM. Unmatched junction bases numbered 1, after V lost 1 base and J lost 8 bases. The CDR3 sequence: CASSLLGQGDEQFF. As DNA, the CDR3 is TGTGCCAGCAGTTTATTGGGACAGGGGGATGAGCAGTTCTTC.

This clonotype showed up many times. This chain connects TRBV18 to TRBJ2-5; D is ambiguous. The CDR3 spans 14 residues. V lost 6 bases and J 2 bases, leaving 13 bases between the germline ends. CDR1 is KGHSH and CDR2 is LQKENI in the germline V gene. The CDR3 sequence: CASSYLSTQETQYF. In nucleotides, the CDR3 is TGTGCCAGCTCCTACCTATCAACACAAGAGACCCAGTACTTC. Using reference TRBV18 and TRBJ2-5 for the parts outside the CDR3, the full variable domain is NAGVMQNPRHLVRRRGQEARLRCSPMKGHSHVYWYRQLPEEGLKFMVYLQKENIIDESGMPKERFSAEFPKEGPSILRIQQVVRGDSAAYFCASSYLSTQETQYFGPGTRLLVL.

The chain joins TRBV29-1 to TRBJ1-1, with D maybe TRBD1 (6 bases). The CDR3 runs 12 residues. With 0 bases removed from V and 4 bases from J, the gap between germline ends came to 6 bases. CDR1 and CDR2 from the germline V gene are SQVTM and ANQGSEA. CDR3 DNA: TGCAGCGTTGAAGAACAGGGCACTGAAGCTTTCTTT. Its translation: CSVEEQGTEAFF.

This clonotype was seen at least ten times. The J gene is TRBJ2-3, the V gene TRBV27, with a tentative D call TRBD1 (5 bases). CDR1 is MNHEY, CDR2 SMNVEV, per germline (reference sequence). The CDR3 totals 16 residues. Trimming took off 1 base at V and 0 bases at J, with 11 bases between the two ends. The CDR3 sequence: CASSLWGGASTDTQYF. CDR3 sequence (DNA): TGTGCCAGCAGTTTATGGGGTGGGGCTAGCACAGATACGCAGTATTTT.

This clonotype was picked up many times. This rearrangement joins TRBV10-3 to TRBJ1-2; no reliable D call. V shed 3 bases and J shed 6 bases, with 5 bases lying between them. Germline values: CDR1 ENHRY, CDR2 SYGVKD. CDR3 length equals 11 residues. This CDR3 reads CAISDGDGYTF. CDR3 bases: TGTGCCATCAGTGATGGTGATGGCTACACCTTC.

This clonotype was recorded a few times. The chain joins TRBV30 to TRBJ2-7; 7 bases line up with TRBD1. J gave up 1 base and V 7 bases, and 10 bases lay outside the gene matches. CDR3 length: 14 amino acids. Germline CDR1 and CDR2: GTSNPN and SVGIG (reference sequence). As DNA, the CDR3 is TGTGCCTTCTCCGGGACAGACCCTTCCTACGAGCAGTACTTC. Translating it yields CAFSGTDPSYEQYF.

The rearrangement joins TRBV20-1 to TRBJ2-3; 8 bases line up with TRBD1. The CDR3 has 16 residues. J lost 0 bases, V lost 1 base, and 6 bases had no gene match. The germline gives CDR1 DFQATT, CDR2 SNEGSKA (reference sequence). The CDR3 sequence is CSARVGTGRSTDTQYF. DNA of the CDR3: TGCAGTGCTAGAGTGGGGACAGGCCGGAGCACAGATACGCAGTATTTT.

The sample holds many counts of this clonotype. V usage is TRBV30 and J usage is TRBJ2-1, with D perhaps TRBD1 or TRBD2 (5 bases each). The CDR3 is 12 amino acids. The germline V gene encodes CDR1 GTSNPN and CDR2 SVGIG (reference sequence). V was pared by 5 bases and J by 8 bases, with 13 bases between. The CDR3 protein is CAWGTQADEQFF. CDR3 DNA: TGTGCCTGGGGGACCCAGGCCGATGAGCAGTTCTTC.

The genes are TRBV2 and TRBJ1-1; D is ambiguous. Between the trimmed V and J ends, which lost 6 bases and 4 bases, there was a span of 15 bases. The CDR3 runs 14 residues. Germline V gene sequence: CDR1 SNHLY, CDR2 FYNNEI. CDR3 bases: TGTGCCAGCAGACGAGAGGTAACAGCCACTGAAGCTTTCTTT. Translating it yields CASRREVTATEAFF.

This clonotype was seen ten or more times. The V call is TRBV5-1, the J call TRBJ2-1; 11 positions match TRBD2. Per germline, CDR1 SGHRS and CDR2 YFSETQ. After removal of 5 bases from V and 8 bases from J, the junction contained 6 bases not matched to a gene. The CDR3 runs to 14 residues. The CDR3 is CASRASGRFDEQFF. The CDR3 DNA follows: TGCGCCAGCAGGGCTAGCGGGAGGTTTGATGAGCAGTTCTTC.

This rearrangement joins TRBV2 to TRBJ2-7; D is unclear. This CDR3 region has 14 residues. Germline V gene lookup returns CDR1 SNHLY and CDR2 FYNNEI. Deletions cut 4 bases from V and 0 bases from J, with 10 bases between. CDR3: CASSGARSSYEQYF. The CDR3 DNA follows: TGTGCCAGCAGTGGGGCCAGATCCTCCTACGAGCAGTACTTC. Full variable domain (outside the CDR3, taken from reference TRBV2 and TRBJ2-7): EPEVTQTPSHQVTQMGQEVILRCVPISNHLYFYWYRQILGQKVEFLVSFYNNEISEKSEIFDDQFSVERPDGSNFTLKIRSTKLEDSAMYFCASSGARSSYEQYFGPGTRLTVT.

This clonotype showed up many times. The chain employs TRBV5-1 and TRBJ1-1; D unclear. Deletions cut 4 bases from V and 6 bases from J, with 10 bases between. The CDR3 has 12 residues. Germline V gene sequence: CDR1 SGHRS, CDR2 YFSETQ. The CDR3 coding sequence is TGCGCCAGCAGCATACCGGGCCCTGAAGCTTTCTTT. Protein product: CASSIPGPEAFF.

This clonotype was picked up a small number of times. The rearrangement uses TRBV15 and TRBJ2-5; D possibly corresponds to TRBD1 (5 bases). The CDR3 has 15 residues. CDR1 and CDR2 (germline): LNHNV, YYDKDF (reference sequence). Trimming shortened V by 3 bases and J by 4 bases, and 15 bases separated the two germline ends. The chain's CDR3 is CATSRDLPRGETQYF. The CDR3 DNA follows: TGTGCCACCAGCAGGGACCTCCCTAGGGGAGAGACCCAGTACTTC.